A single sample gave rise to the 6 T cell receptor beta chains below, sequenced in a study of T cell responses to AZD1222 COVID-19 vaccine. Profiling relied on immunoSEQ multiplex PCR, and the TCRdb table lists in-frame clones only, not all of them. The sample holds over 100,000 clones; 80% to 85% are singletons and the top ten take 9.4%. The material was peripheral blood, obtained on day 0 of AZD1222 vaccination. The receptors were sampled from an adult in good health.

This clone was observed a few times. This chain joins TRBV4-3 and TRBJ1-1; D gene uncertain. CDR1 is LGHNA, CDR2 YSLEER, per germline. The CDR3 extends over 16 amino acids. Trimming took 4 bases from V and 1 from J, leaving 16 bases between them. The CDR3: CASSPRALAWNTEAFF. The CDR3 coding sequence is TGCGCCAGCAGCCCCCGCGCCCTTGCTTGGAACACTGAAGCTTTCTTT.

The CDR3 DNA reads as TGTGCCAGCAGCTCCCGACAGGGTTTGAGTTCACCCCTCCACTTT. Residues: CASSSRQGLSSPLHF. The chain has TRBV11-2 and TRBJ1-6, with 7 bases fitting TRBD1. The CDR3 has 15 residues. CDR1 is SGHAT and CDR2 is FQNNGV in the germline V gene. V gave up 4 bases and J gave up 9 bases; unmatched junction bases: 9. Full variable domain (outside the CDR3, taken from reference TRBV11-2 and TRBJ1-6): EAGVAQSPRYKIIEKRQSVAFWCNPISGHATLYWYQQILGQGPKLLIQFQNNGVVDDSQLPKDRFSAERLKGVDSTLKIQPAKLEDSAVYLCASSSRQGLSSPLHFGNGTRLTVT.

The chain carries TRBV24-1 and TRBJ1-2; D is ambiguous. CDR1 KGHDR and CDR2 SFDVKD come from the germline V gene. V was trimmed by 4 bases and J by 8 bases, leaving 13 bases between them. This CDR3 has 13 amino acids. CDR3 region: CATSESSYSGYTF. The CDR3 region has the DNA TGTGCCACCAGTGAATCGTCTTATAGCGGCTACACCTTC.

The V gene is TRBV7-2, the J gene TRBJ2-7, with TRBD1 identical over 9 bases. Looked up from germline, CDR1 is SGHTA and CDR2 is FQGNSA. The CDR3 length is 14 residues. The ends lost 5 bases at V and 4 bases at J; junction bases unmatched: 6. The CDR3 region is CASSPYRGQYEQYF. CDR3 DNA sequence: TGTGCCAGCAGCCCATACAGGGGGCAGTACGAGCAGTACTTC. The whole variable domain, filled in from reference TRBV7-2 and TRBJ2-7, reads GAGVSQSPSNKVTEKGKDVELRCDPISGHTALYWYRQSLGQGLEFLIYFQGNSAPDKSGLPSDRFSAERTGGSVSTLTIQRTQQEDSAVYLCASSPYRGQYEQYFGPGTRLTVT.

The rearrangement uses TRBV6-6 and TRBJ1-5, with TRBD1 matching 7 bases. Trimming removed 4 bases from V and 4 bases from J; junction bases left unmatched: 7. The length of the CDR3 is 15 residues. CDR1 MNHNY and CDR2 SVGAGI come from the germline V gene (reference sequence). The CDR3 loop is CASSLRQGGNQPQHF. CDR3 nucleotide sequence: TGTGCCAGCAGTTTACGACAGGGAGGGAATCAGCCCCAGCATTTT.

This clone was observed a few times. This sequence joins TRBV3-1 (or the pseudogene TRBV3-2) and TRBJ2-4; D is undetermined. The CDR3 runs to 15 residues. Per germline, CDR1 LGHDT and CDR2 YNNKEL (reference sequence). Trimming took off 3 bases at V and 3 bases at J, with 12 bases between the two ends. The CDR3 DNA is TGTGCCAGCAGCCAGAATTGGGGAATCAAAAACATTCAGTACTTC. Translated, it gives CASSQNWGIKNIQYF.